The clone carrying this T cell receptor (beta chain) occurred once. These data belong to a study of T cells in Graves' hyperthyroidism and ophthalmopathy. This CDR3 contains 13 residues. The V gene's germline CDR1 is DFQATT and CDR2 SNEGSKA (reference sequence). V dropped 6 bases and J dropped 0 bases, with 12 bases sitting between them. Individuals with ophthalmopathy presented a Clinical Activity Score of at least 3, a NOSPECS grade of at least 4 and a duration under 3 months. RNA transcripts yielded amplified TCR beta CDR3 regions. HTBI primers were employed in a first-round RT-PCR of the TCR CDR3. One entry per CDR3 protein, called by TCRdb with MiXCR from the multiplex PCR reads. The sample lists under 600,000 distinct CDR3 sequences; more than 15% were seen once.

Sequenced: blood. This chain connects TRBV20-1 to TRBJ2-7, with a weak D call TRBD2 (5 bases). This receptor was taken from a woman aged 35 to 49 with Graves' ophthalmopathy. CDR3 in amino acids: CSAETGSSYEQYF. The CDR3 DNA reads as TGCAGTGCCGAGACGGGAAGCTCCTACGAGCAGTACTTC.